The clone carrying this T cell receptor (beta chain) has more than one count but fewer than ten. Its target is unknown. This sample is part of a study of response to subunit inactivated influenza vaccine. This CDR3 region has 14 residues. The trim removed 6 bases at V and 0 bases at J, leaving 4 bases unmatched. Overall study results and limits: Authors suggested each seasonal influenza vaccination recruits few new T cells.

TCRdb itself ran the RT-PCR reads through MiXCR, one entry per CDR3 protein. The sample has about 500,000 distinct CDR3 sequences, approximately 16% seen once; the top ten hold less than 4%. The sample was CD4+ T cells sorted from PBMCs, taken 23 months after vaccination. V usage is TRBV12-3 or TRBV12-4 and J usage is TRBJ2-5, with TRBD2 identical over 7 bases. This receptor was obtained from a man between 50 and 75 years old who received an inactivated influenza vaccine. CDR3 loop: CASRRAGNQETQYF. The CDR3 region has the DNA TGTGCCAGCAGGCGAGCGGGGAACCAAGAGACCCAGTACTTC.